The 22 T cell receptor beta chains listed next were all sequenced from one sample in a study of T cell clonality in common variable immunodeficiency. Measured with immunoSEQ multiplex PCR; TCRdb has only the in-frame clones, and not every one. This sample has around 34,000 clones, each found more than once. The sample consisted of peripheral blood mononuclear cells. These receptors all come from a person between 18 and 75 years old in good health.

About this clone: The read comes to an end 3 residues before the CDR3 does, leaving the germline J gene to fill in the end. This chain joins TRBV19 and TRBJ1-2; D is uncertain. The CDR3 is made up of 13 amino acids. Per germline, CDR1 LNHDA and CDR2 SQIVND (reference sequence). CDR3 protein: CASSIYPGYDYTF. CDR3 DNA, as far as it was read: TGTGCCAGTAGTATCTACCCCGGTTACGAC. Combining the CDR3 with reference TRBV19 and TRBJ1-2 gives the whole variable domain DGGITQSPKYLFRKEGQNVTLSCEQNLNHDAMYWYRQDPGQGLRLIYYSQIVNDFQKGDIAEGYSVSREKKESFPLTVTSAQKNPTAFYLCASSIYPGYDYTFGSGTRLTVV.

This clone was detected many times. From the germline J gene comes the end of the CDR3, since the read stops 3 residues before it. The rearrangement uses TRBV7-6 and TRBJ1-4; no clear D. The CDR3 is made up of 15 amino acids. Between the trimmed V and J ends, which lost 6 bases and 0 bases, there was a span of 11 bases. Germline V gene data show CDR1 as SGHVS and CDR2 as FNYEAQ. CDR3 amino acids: CASRKGWATNEKLFF. The covered CDR3 bases are TGTGCCAGCAGAAAAGGGTGGGCAACTAATGAAAAA.

Concerning this clone: Other DNA sequences in this sample translate to the same CDR3. CDR3 region: CASSLARTTKNIQYF. The DNA read from the CDR3 is TGTGCCAGCAGCTTAGCGCGAACTACCAAAAACATT. V is TRBV7-9 and J is TRBJ2-4, with D hard to call. Coverage ceases 3 residues before the CDR3 finishes, and the germline J gene fills in the end. The germline V gene has CDR1 SEHNR and CDR2 FQNEAQ (reference sequence). This CDR3 spans 15 amino acids. V dropped 0 bases and J dropped 2 bases, with 8 bases sitting between them.

This clone showed up many times. The CDR3 end lies 3 residues beyond the end of the read and is filled in from the germline J gene. The chain combines TRBV6-1 with TRBJ1-5, with a possible D match to TRBD1 (6 bases). Trimming shortened V by 1 base and J by 0 bases, and 16 bases separated the two germline ends. The CDR3 runs to 18 residues. Germline-derived CDR1 and CDR2 are MNHNS and SASEGT. The CDR3 reads CASSEGMGRGYSNQPQHF. The sequenced CDR3 bases are TGTGCCAGCAGTGAAGGTATGGGTAGGGGGTATAGCAATCAGCCC.

The sample holds many counts of this clone. The read falls 3 residues short of the CDR3 end, and the missing part is taken from the germline J gene. V usage is TRBV5-1 and J usage is TRBJ1-2; 10 bases agree with TRBD1. Germline CDR1 is SGHRS and CDR2 is YFSETQ. CDR3 length: 15 amino acids. The junction had 8 bases not matched to a gene; V was cut back by 3 bases and J by 6 bases. The CDR3 DNA, read in part, is TGCGCCAGCAGCTCAATGACAGGGGGCAGGGATGGC. This gives the protein CASSSMTGGRDG. The CDR3 as a whole reads CASSSMTGGRDGYTF. Full variable domain (missing parts from reference TRBV5-1 and TRBJ1-2): KAGVTQTPRYLIKTRGQQVTLSCSPISGHRSVSWYQQTPGQGLQFLFEYFSETQRNKGNFPGRFSGRQFSNSRSEMNVSTLELGDSALYLCASSSMTGGRDGYTFGSGTRLTVV.

This clone has at least ten counts. CDR3 region: CAWARDNYEKLFF. The CDR3 bases that were read are TGTGCCTGGGCCCGGGACAACTATGAAAAA. This rearrangement joins TRBV30 to TRBJ1-4; tentatively, D is TRBD1 (6 bases). From the germline J gene comes the end of the CDR3, since the read stops 3 residues before it. The CDR3 totals 13 residues. The V end was cut by 5 bases, the J end by 6 bases, with 13 bases between. Per germline, CDR1 GTSNPN and CDR2 SVGIG (reference sequence).

This clone has a count of ten or more. The read gets to within 3 residues of the CDR3 end, and the germline J gene fills in the rest. The chain has TRBV11-1 and TRBJ1-2, with TRBD1 matching 11 bases. Germline V CDR1 and CDR2: SGHAT, FQDESV (reference sequence). This CDR3 has 15 residues. Germline trimming cut 4 bases from V and 4 bases from J; bases unmatched to any gene: 5. Incomplete CDR3 DNA: TGTGCCAGCAGCTCCACTGGGACAGGGGGCTATGGC. It yields the protein CASSSTGTGGYG. The CDR3 as a whole reads CASSSTGTGGYGYTF.

There are many counts of this clone. The sequenced CDR3 bases are TGTGCCAGCAGCCCGTGGACAGGGGAGAGTGAAAAA. Its protein is CASSPWTGESEK. The whole CDR3 is CASSPWTGESEKLFF. The chain employs TRBV7-2 and TRBJ1-4; 9 bases line up with TRBD1. With the read ending 3 residues before the CDR3 end, the germline J gene is used to fill in that end. This CDR3 spans 15 amino acids. Germline CDR1 and CDR2: SGHTA and FQGNSA. V dropped 5 bases and J dropped 7; count of bases not matched to a gene: 8.

This clone was recorded a few times. The read terminates 3 residues before the CDR3 end, so the remaining end is supplied by the germline J gene. The chain has TRBV7-6 and TRBJ2-7; TRBD1 aligns across 8 bases. This CDR3 has 16 amino acids. Germline CDR1 is SGHVS and CDR2 is FNYEAQ. The ends lost 1 base at V and 2 bases at J; junction bases unmatched: 7. The CDR3 loop reads CASSLDLRTGTYEQYF. The sequenced part of the CDR3 DNA is TGTGCCAGCAGCTTAGACCTCCGGACAGGGACCTACGAG.

This clone was seen at least ten times. Sequencing ends 3 residues short of the CDR3 end; the germline J gene provides the rest. This chain joins TRBV9 and TRBJ2-7; D unresolved. The CDR3 runs to 14 residues. Between the trimmed V and J ends, which lost 0 bases and 3 bases, there was a span of 10 bases. The germline V gene encodes CDR1 SGDLS and CDR2 YYNGEE. The CDR3 reads CASSVVVSNYEQYF. The CDR3 bases that were read are TGTGCCAGCAGCGTAGTGGTCAGTAACTACGAG.

Ten or more counts support this clone. The sequenced fragment ends 3 residues before the CDR3 boundary, so the rest is inferred from the germline J gene. The V gene is TRBV20-1, the J gene TRBJ2-3, with 8 bases identical to TRBD2. J lost 0 bases, V lost 8 bases, and 10 bases had no gene match. There are 15 residues in the CDR3. In germline, CDR1 is DFQATT, CDR2 SNEGSKA (reference sequence). Incomplete CDR3 DNA: TGCAGTCTCCCCGGGGGGGGAGTCAGCACAGATACG. Its protein is CSLPGGGVSTDT. The CDR3, in full, reads CSLPGGGVSTDTQYF.

This clone was seen at least ten times. The CDR3 end lies 3 residues beyond the end of the read and is filled in from the germline J gene. This chain connects TRBV12-3 or TRBV12-4 to TRBJ2-1; D perhaps matches TRBD2 (6 bases). V was clipped by 1 base and J by 9 bases, with 10 bases between them. CDR3 length: 13 amino acids. The CDR3 region is CASSLGRGFEQFF. The sequenced part of the CDR3 DNA is TGTGCCAGCAGTTTAGGGAGGGGTTTTGAG.

There are many counts of this clone. The missing CDR3 end, 3 residues past where the read stops, is filled in from the germline J gene. This chain joins TRBV4-2 and TRBJ2-3, with TRBD1 as a possible D gene (6 bases). V lost 2 bases and J 1 base, leaving 16 bases between the germline ends. The CDR3 sequence is 17 residues long. From germline, CDR1 is LGHNA and CDR2 YNFKEQ. The CDR3 bases that were read are TGTGCCAGCAGCCAAAAAACGGGGTCAGGGGGCACAGATACG. Residues: CASSQKTGSGGTDT. The whole CDR3 is CASSQKTGSGGTDTQYF.

In this sample, this clone turned up many times. The junction shows a germline mismatch at one end, possibly a read error. The missing CDR3 end, 3 residues past where the read stops, is filled in from the germline J gene. V and J are TRBV20-1 and TRBJ2-3; tentatively, D is TRBD2 (7 bases). Germline assignment: CDR1 DFQATT and CDR2 SNEGSKA (reference sequence). The CDR3 runs 15 residues. Partial CDR3 DNA: TGCAGTGCGAGAGGGGGGGAGTTTGTATCAGATACG. This gives the protein CSARGGEFVSDT. In full, the CDR3 reads CSARGGEFVSDTQYF.

The sample holds many counts of this clone. The read is 3 residues too short to cover the CDR3 end, so that end is filled in from the germline J gene. The V gene is TRBV11-3, the J gene TRBJ1-1, with a tentative D call TRBD1 (6 bases). Germline CDR1 reads SGHNT; CDR2 reads YENEEA. CDR3 length: 13 residues. The V and J ends lost 8 bases and 3 bases respectively, with 13 bases between them. This CDR3 reads CASAQGSYTEAFF. The covered CDR3 bases are TGTGCCAGCGCACAGGGCTCATACACTGAA.

This clone has a count of ten or more. Coverage ceases 3 residues before the CDR3 finishes, and the germline J gene fills in the end. The J gene is TRBJ1-4, the V gene TRBV10-3; TRBD1 aligns across 8 bases. V shed 1 base, J shed 7 bases, and the junction held 8 bases outside the gene matches. The CDR3 has 16 amino acids. The germline CDR1 and CDR2 sequences are ENHRY and SYGVKD. Incomplete CDR3 DNA: TGTGCCATCAGTGAGTTGATGGACAGGGTTGCTGAAAAA. Translated: CAISELMDRVAEK. The full CDR3 protein is CAISELMDRVAEKLFF.

This clone was detected many times. The read ends 3 residues early relative to the CDR3; the germline J gene fills the gap. The chain carries TRBV5-4 and TRBJ2-1, with TRBD2 identical over 14 bases. The CDR3 has 15 residues. Germline assignment: CDR1 SGHNT and CDR2 YYREEE (reference sequence). The trim removed 4 bases at V and 7 bases at J, leaving 4 bases unmatched. The CDR3 spells CASSRTSGGRNEQFF. The CDR3 DNA, read in part, is TGTGCCAGCAGCCGGACTAGCGGGGGGAGGAATGAG.

This clone was detected many times. The read falls 3 residues short of the CDR3 end, and the missing part is taken from the germline J gene. This chain connects TRBV20-1 to TRBJ1-3; D uncertain. The CDR3 sequence is 16 residues long. Germline V gene data show CDR1 as DFQATT and CDR2 as SNEGSKA (reference sequence). The V and J ends lost 5 bases and 3 bases respectively, with 20 bases between them. This CDR3 reads CSAPSTNRGDGNTIYF. Partial CDR3 DNA: TGCAGTGCTCCCTCCACGAATCGGGGAGATGGAAACACC.

This clone was recorded at least ten times. The read stops 3 residues short of the end of the CDR3; the missing end is completed from the germline J gene. The J gene is TRBJ2-3, the V gene TRBV18; 10 bases are shared with TRBD2. This CDR3 has 16 residues. Germline assignment: CDR1 KGHSH and CDR2 LQKENI. J was trimmed by 0 bases and V by 3 bases; bases with no gene match: 3. The DNA read from the CDR3 is TGTGCCAGCTCACCCCTAGCGGGAGCGAGCACAGATACG. Translating gives CASSPLAGASTDT. The complete CDR3 protein is CASSPLAGASTDTQYF.

This clone was seen repeatedly, ten times or more. The CDR3 here is CAWSTKQGDGYGAFF. The CDR3 DNA, read in part, is TGTGCCTGGAGCACAAAACAGGGGGATGGTTACGGG. The V call is TRBV30, the J call TRBJ1-1; 8 nucleotides agree with TRBD1. Coverage ceases 3 residues before the CDR3 finishes, and the germline J gene fills in the end. The germline gives CDR1 GTSNPN, CDR2 SVGIG (reference sequence). This CDR3 spans 15 amino acids.

This clone has at least ten counts. The sequence runs out 3 residues before the end of the CDR3; the remainder is reconstructed from the germline J gene. J is TRBJ2-1 and V is TRBV19, with D perhaps matching TRBD2 (6 bases). The CDR3 is 13 amino acids. The germline V gene has CDR1 LNHDA and CDR2 SQIVND (reference sequence). V gave up 6 bases and J gave up 3 bases, with 9 bases separating them. The CDR3 sequence is CASRTSNYNEQFF. The sequenced CDR3 bases are TGTGCCAGTAGGACTAGTAACTACAATGAG.

This clone has at least ten counts. CDR3 DNA, as far as it was read: TGTGCCAGCAGTACGAGCCTCCTACGGGAGACC. Translated, it gives CASSTSLLRET. The whole CDR3 sequence is CASSTSLLRETQYF. The rearrangement joins TRBV14 to TRBJ2-5; D unclear. Sequencing ends 3 residues short of the CDR3 end; the germline J gene provides the rest. CDR1 and CDR2 (germline): SGHDN, FVKESK. Deletions cut 6 bases from V and 5 bases from J, with 16 bases between. The CDR3 runs to 14 residues.